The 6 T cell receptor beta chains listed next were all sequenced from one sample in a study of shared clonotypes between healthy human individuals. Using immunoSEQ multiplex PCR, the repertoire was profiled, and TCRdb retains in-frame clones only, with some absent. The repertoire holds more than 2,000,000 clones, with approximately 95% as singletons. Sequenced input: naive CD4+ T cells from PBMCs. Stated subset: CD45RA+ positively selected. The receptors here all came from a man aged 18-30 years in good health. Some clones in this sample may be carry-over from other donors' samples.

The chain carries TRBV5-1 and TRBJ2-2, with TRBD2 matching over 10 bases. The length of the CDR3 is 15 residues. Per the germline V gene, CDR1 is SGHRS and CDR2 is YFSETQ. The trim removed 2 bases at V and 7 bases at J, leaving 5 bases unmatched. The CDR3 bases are TGCGCCAGCAGCTTTCTAGCGGGAGCCGTCGGGGAGCTGTTTTTT. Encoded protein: CASSFLAGAVGELFF.

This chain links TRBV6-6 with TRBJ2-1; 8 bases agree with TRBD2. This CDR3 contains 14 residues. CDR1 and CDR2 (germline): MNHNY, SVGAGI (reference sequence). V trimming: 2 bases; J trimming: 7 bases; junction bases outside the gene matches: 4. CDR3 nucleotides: TGTGCCAGCAGTTACGGGAGCGGGGGAAATGAGCAGTTCTTC. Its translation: CASSYGSGGNEQFF.

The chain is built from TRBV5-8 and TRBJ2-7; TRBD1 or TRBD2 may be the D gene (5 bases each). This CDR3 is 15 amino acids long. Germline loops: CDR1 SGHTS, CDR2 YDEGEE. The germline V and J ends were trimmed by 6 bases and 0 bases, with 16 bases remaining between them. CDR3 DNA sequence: TGTGCCAGCATCCCCGGGACGTGGAGCTCCTACGAGCAGTACTTC. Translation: CASIPGTWSSYEQYF. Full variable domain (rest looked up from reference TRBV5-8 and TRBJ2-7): EAGVTQSPTHLIKTRGQQATLRCSPISGHTSVYWYQQALGLGLQFLLWYDEGEERNRGNFPPRFSGRQFPNYSSELNVNALELEDSALYLCASIPGTWSSYEQYFGPGTRLTVT.

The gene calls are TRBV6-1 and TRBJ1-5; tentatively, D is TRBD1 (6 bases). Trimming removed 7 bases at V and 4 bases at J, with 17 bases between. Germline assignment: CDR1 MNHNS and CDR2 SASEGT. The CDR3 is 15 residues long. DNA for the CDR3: TGTGCCAGCAAGGGGGGGACGAGCAATAATCAGCCCCAGCATTTT. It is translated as CASKGGTSNNQPQHF.

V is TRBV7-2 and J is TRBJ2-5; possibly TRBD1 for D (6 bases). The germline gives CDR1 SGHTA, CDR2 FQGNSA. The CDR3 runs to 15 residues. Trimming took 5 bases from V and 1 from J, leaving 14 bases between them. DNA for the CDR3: TGTGCCAGCAGCCCCCCTCGGACAGTCCAAGAGACCCAGTACTTC. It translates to CASSPPRTVQETQYF.

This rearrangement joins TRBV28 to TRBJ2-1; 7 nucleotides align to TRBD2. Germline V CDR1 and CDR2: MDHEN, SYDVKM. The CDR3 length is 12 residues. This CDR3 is CASGASGNEQFF. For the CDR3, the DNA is TGTGCAAGCGGGGCTAGCGGTAATGAGCAGTTCTTC.